A selection of T cell receptor beta chains follows, all from one sample in a study of PD-L1 blockade in urothelial cancer. Generated by immunoSEQ multiplex PCR, the TCRdb table keeps only in-frame clones and is missing some. Here the sample spans around 38,000 clones, 70% to 90% being singletons. The source was PBMCs, collected around atezolizumab (anti-PD-L1) treatment. The receptor set was obtained from a man in his sixties with urothelial cancer. The CDR3 runs from the conserved cysteine through the conserved F or W. A D gene is named only where the DNA matches it firmly. The size entry is marked missing in some rows and otherwise reads once, few, many or a size class.

clone_size	v_call	j_call	d_call	cdr3_nt	cdr3_aa
-	TRBV10-3	TRBJ1-4	TRBD1	TGTGCCCTTTGGACAGGGCGACTAAATGAAAAACTGTTTTTT	CALWTGRLNEKLFF
-	TRBV7-8	TRBJ1-5	-	TGTGCCAGCAGCTCCTGGACACTGAATCAGCCCCAGCATTTT	CASSSWTLNQPQHF
-	TRBV18	TRBJ1-2	TRBD1	TGTGCCAGCTCACAACAGACAGGGTCATCAAGTGGCTACACCTTC	CASSQQTGSSSGYTF
-	TRBV4-1	TRBJ1-2	-	TGCGCCAGCAGCCAAGACCGCGGTCATGGCTACACCTTC	CASSQDRGHGYTF
-	TRBV9	TRBJ2-3	TRBD1	TGTGCCAGCAGCTCTTACAGGGGTATGGCAGATACGCAGTATTTT	CASSSYRGMADTQYF
-	TRBV5-4	TRBJ2-7	-	TGTGCCAGCAGCCGGAATGGAGGGGCTGGGGAAGAGCAGTACTTC	CASSRNGGAGEEQYF
-	TRBV12-5	TRBJ1-3	TRBD1	TGTGCTAGTGGTGGATCCACCGGACAGGCGTATTCGGGAAACACCATATATTTT	CASGGSTGQAYSGNTIYF
-	TRBV21-1	TRBJ2-7	-	TGTGCCAGCAGCAGACCGGGACAGGGCTACTACGAGCAGTACTTC	CASSRPGQGYYEQYF
few	TRBV6-1	TRBJ2-7	-	TGTGCCAGCAGCGAAGGTCCGGTCGGGTTCTCCTACGAGCAGTACTTC	CASSEGPVGFSYEQYF
-	TRBV5-1	TRBJ2-2	TRBD2	TGCGCCAGCAGCTTCTCCGGGACTACCAACACCGGGGAGCTGTTTTTT	CASSFSGTTNTGELFF
once	TRBV2	TRBJ1-1	-	TGTGCCAGCAGTGTGGGGCTGGGGACTGAAGCTTTCTTT	CASSVGLGTEAFF
-	TRBV4-2	TRBJ2-2	TRBD1	TGTGCCAGCAGCCAAGATGGACAGGTTAGGGCCGGGGAGCTGTTTTTT	CASSQDGQVRAGELFF
few	TRBV29-1	TRBJ1-5	-	TGCAGCGTTGAAGATGGAGGGCCGCCCCAGCATTTT	CSVEDGGPPQHF
-	TRBV9	TRBJ2-3	TRBD2	TGTGCCAGCAGCGTAGGACTAGCGGGAGGGAATACGCAGTATTTT	CASSVGLAGGNTQYF
few	TRBV2	TRBJ1-6	-	TGTGCCAGCAGCCCCCTCCAGGCGCCCCTCCACTTT	CASSPLQAPLHF
-	TRBV27	TRBJ2-1	TRBD2	TGTGCCAGCAGTTTAACTAGCGGGATTGAGCAGTTCTTC	CASSLTSGIEQFF
-	TRBV18	TRBJ2-7	-	TGTGCCAGCTCACCACCGGGGGGAATCCACGAGCAGTACTTC	CASSPPGGIHEQYF
-	TRBV30	TRBJ2-3	TRBD2	TGTGCCTGGAGAGGCGGGAGTACAACAGATACGCAGTATTTT	CAWRGGSTTDTQYF
-	TRBV28	TRBJ1-5	-	TGTGCCAGCAGTTTTCGTTCGCGGGGGCGGAATCAGCCCCAGCATTTT	CASSFRSRGRNQPQHF
-	TRBV6-1	TRBJ1-2	TRBD1	TGTGCCAGCAGTGAACAGGGGGCGCGGAACTATGGCTACACCTTC	CASSEQGARNYGYTF
-	TRBV5-1	TRBJ2-1	-	TGCGCCAGCAGAATCCAAACCGGGAACAATGAGCAGTTCTTC	CASRIQTGNNEQFF
-	TRBV19	TRBJ1-6	-	TGTGCCAGTAGGCAAACAGGTCTCTCACCCCTCCACTTT	CASRQTGLSPLHF
-	TRBV9	TRBJ1-1	TRBD1	TGTGCCAGCAGCGTAGCCGGCAGGGGGCGCACTGAAGCTTTCTTT	CASSVAGRGRTEAFF
-	TRBV5-1	TRBJ1-3	-	TGCGCCAGCAGCCCGGGATTTCGAGGAAACACCATATATTTT	CASSPGFRGNTIYF
-	TRBV7-7	TRBJ2-1	TRBD2	TGTGCTAGCAGCCCGAGAGAGGGAGGGAATGAGCAGTTCTTC	CASSPREGGNEQFF
-	TRBV19	TRBJ1-2	TRBD1	TGTGCCAGTAGACTTAAAGGGACAGGGAATGGCTACACCTTC	CASRLKGTGNGYTF
-	TRBV9	TRBJ2-5	TRBD2	TGTGCCAGCAGCGGAAGTTCGGGGGGAATAAAAGAGACCCAGTACTTC	CASSGSSGGIKETQYF